One and the same sample provided the 26 T cell receptor beta chains below, sequenced in a study of blood T cell repertoires in COVID-19. The protocol was immunoSEQ multiplex PCR, while the TCRdb copy is restricted to in-frame clones and leaves out a portion. The table has 100,000 to 140,000 clones, around 80% seen once. Sequencing input: peripheral blood. All receptors come from a man in his sixties or seventies with acute or convalescent COVID-19.

The J gene is TRBJ1-1, the V gene TRBV3-1 (or the pseudogene TRBV3-2), with 11 bases fitting TRBD1. J gave up 6 bases and V 6 bases, and 15 bases lay outside the gene matches. Germline V gene sequence: CDR1 LGHDT, CDR2 YNNKEL (reference sequence). There are 17 residues in the CDR3. The CDR3 region is CASSEDRTGGRRAEAFF. Here the CDR3 DNA reads TGTGCCAGCAGTGAAGATAGGACAGGGGGCCGGAGGGCTGAAGCTTTCTTT.

This chain uses TRBV3-1 (or the pseudogene TRBV3-2) with TRBJ1-2, with a possible D match to TRBD1 (5 bases). Trimming removed 0 bases at V and 4 bases at J, with 9 bases between. In germline, CDR1 is LGHDT, CDR2 YNNKEL (reference sequence). The CDR3 runs to 14 residues. The CDR3 spells CASSQDRGVYGYTF. The DNA of the CDR3 is TGTGCCAGCAGCCAAGATCGGGGGGTCTATGGCTACACCTTC.

The chain employs TRBV5-8 and TRBJ1-3, with D perhaps TRBD1 (5 bases). Between the trimmed V and J ends, which lost 2 bases and 3 bases, there was a span of 9 bases. From germline, CDR1 is SGHTS and CDR2 YDEGEE. There are 14 residues in the CDR3. As DNA, the CDR3 is TGTGCCAGCAGCTTCGGACACGGTGGAAACACCATATATTTT. Translation: CASSFGHGGNTIYF. The complete variable domain, with remaining parts taken from reference TRBV5-8 and TRBJ1-3, reads EAGVTQSPTHLIKTRGQQATLRCSPISGHTSVYWYQQALGLGLQFLLWYDEGEERNRGNFPPRFSGRQFPNYSSELNVNALELEDSALYLCASSFGHGGNTIYFGEGSWLTVV.

The sample holds a few counts of this clone. The rearrangement joins TRBV5-1 to TRBJ1-1, with no clear D. Germline lookup yields CDR1 SGHRS and CDR2 YFSETQ. The ends were cut back, 1 base at V and 1 base at J, with 8 bases in the middle. The CDR3 length is 14 residues. CDR3 sequence (DNA): TGCGCCAGCAGCTTGAACAGCGGGAACACTGAAGCTTTCTTT. As protein: CASSLNSGNTEAFF.

The chain is built from TRBV19 and TRBJ2-2, with D hard to call. The CDR3 has 15 amino acids. Trimming took 5 bases from V and 1 from J, leaving 11 bases between them. Germline V gene data show CDR1 as LNHDA and CDR2 as SQIVND (reference sequence). The CDR3 is CASSDEARNTGELFF. The CDR3 nucleotides are TGTGCCAGTAGTGACGAGGCCCGGAACACCGGGGAGCTGTTTTTT. The variable domain in full, with the rest retrieved from reference TRBV19 and TRBJ2-2, is DGGITQSPKYLFRKEGQNVTLSCEQNLNHDAMYWYRQDPGQGLRLIYYSQIVNDFQKGDIAEGYSVSREKKESFPLTVTSAQKNPTAFYLCASSDEARNTGELFFGEGSRLTVL.

This chain uses TRBV6-2 or TRBV6-3 with TRBJ2-3, with 8 bases aligning to TRBD1. Germline CDR1 reads MNHEY; CDR2 reads SVGEGT. V was pared by 3 bases and J by 1 base, with 3 bases of the junction left unmatched. The length of the CDR3 is 15 residues. CDR3 DNA sequence: TGTGCCAGCAGTTATGGGGGACAGGGCACAGATACGCAGTATTTT. It codes for CASSYGGQGTDTQYF.

The chain combines TRBV19 with TRBJ2-2; D might be TRBD1 (5 bases). CDR1 is LNHDA and CDR2 is SQIVND in the germline V gene (reference sequence). The CDR3 consists of 14 residues. V lost 5 bases to trimming and J lost 0 bases, with 7 bases between them. This chain's CDR3 is CASSGATNTGELFF. The CDR3 bases are TGTGCCAGTAGTGGGGCAACGAACACCGGGGAGCTGTTTTTT. Variable domain in full (rest from reference TRBV19 and TRBJ2-2): DGGITQSPKYLFRKEGQNVTLSCEQNLNHDAMYWYRQDPGQGLRLIYYSQIVNDFQKGDIAEGYSVSREKKESFPLTVTSAQKNPTAFYLCASSGATNTGELFFGEGSRLTVL.

This chain links TRBV19 with TRBJ2-3; 14 bases agree with TRBD2. Germline CDR1 LNHDA, CDR2 SQIVND (reference sequence). The length of the CDR3 is 15 residues. V was clipped by 8 bases and J by 5 bases; unmatched bases: 6. The CDR3 DNA reads as TGTGCCAGTCGCGGACTAGCGGGGGGTAAAGATACGCAGTATTTT. It is translated as CASRGLAGGKDTQYF.

This clone was detected only a few times. The rearrangement links TRBV9 to TRBJ1-5; D not certain. Germline values: CDR1 SGDLS, CDR2 YYNGEE. The CDR3 extends over 15 amino acids. The germline V and J ends were trimmed by 0 bases and 6 bases, with 13 bases remaining between them. In DNA form, the CDR3 reads TGTGCCAGCAGCGTAGATGCGAGGGAAAGTCAGCCCCAGCATTTT. It yields the protein CASSVDARESQPQHF.

This rearrangement joins TRBV24-1 to TRBJ1-3, with unresolved D. V lost 0 bases and J 0 bases, leaving 5 bases between the germline ends. Germline loops: CDR1 KGHDR, CDR2 SFDVKD. The CDR3 is 15 residues long. This chain's CDR3 is CATSDLDSSGNTIYF. As DNA, the CDR3 is TGTGCCACCAGTGATTTGGATAGCTCTGGAAACACCATATATTTT.

This clone has a handful of counts. V is TRBV5-4 and J is TRBJ1-5; weak D call: TRBD1 (5 bases). V gave up 4 bases and J gave up 2 bases, with 13 bases separating them. The CDR3 has 15 residues. The germline V gene has CDR1 SGHNT and CDR2 YYREEE (reference sequence). This CDR3 is CASSLLPGGNQPQHF. The CDR3 DNA sequence: TGTGCCAGCAGCCTGTTGCCGGGGGGCAATCAGCCCCAGCATTTT.

The CDR3 protein is CASSPRDRDSNEQFF. The CDR3 nucleotides read TGTGCCAGCAGCCCCCGGGACAGGGACAGCAATGAGCAGTTCTTC. V gene TRBV5-8 combines with J gene TRBJ2-1; TRBD1 matches 9 bases. The CDR3 has 15 residues. V lost 4 bases to trimming and J lost 6 bases; unmatched junction nucleotides: 8. CDR1 SGHTS and CDR2 YDEGEE come from the germline V gene.

This clone is classed as medium-sized (0.01 to 0.1%). The chain recombines TRBV5-1 with TRBJ2-7; 10 bases line up with TRBD1. Germline assignment: CDR1 SGHRS and CDR2 YFSETQ. The trim removed 0 bases at V and 9 bases at J, leaving 12 bases unmatched. The CDR3 extends over 16 amino acids. For the CDR3, the DNA is TGCGCCAGCAGCTTGGAATATTGGACAGGGGGAACGGGGCAGTACTTC. This sequence encodes CASSLEYWTGGTGQYF. Full variable domain (remainder filled in from reference TRBV5-1 and TRBJ2-7): KAGVTQTPRYLIKTRGQQVTLSCSPISGHRSVSWYQQTPGQGLQFLFEYFSETQRNKGNFPGRFSGRQFSNSRSEMNVSTLELGDSALYLCASSLEYWTGGTGQYFGPGTRLTVT.

V and J are TRBV24-1 and TRBJ1-1; D unresolved. Trimming took off 4 bases at V and 3 bases at J, with 11 bases between the two ends. The CDR3 sequence is 14 residues long. Germline CDR1 reads KGHDR; CDR2 reads SFDVKD. This CDR3 reads CATSDLRLHTEAFF. The CDR3 DNA reads as TGTGCCACCAGTGACCTTCGGTTGCACACTGAAGCTTTCTTT.

The chain joins TRBV12-3 or TRBV12-4 to TRBJ1-1; D call uncertain. V lost 5 bases to trimming and J lost 1 base, with 8 bases between them. The CDR3 length is 13 residues. CDR3 nucleotides: TGTGCCAGCAGTCTCTGGAGGAACACTGAAGCTTTCTTT. It encodes CASSLWRNTEAFF.

As concerns this clone: At one boundary the junction diverges from the germline segment, which might be a read error. This chain connects TRBV29-1 to TRBJ2-7, with TRBD2 matching over 10 bases. Germline CDR1 reads SQVTM; CDR2 reads ANQGSEA. The CDR3 has 18 amino acids. The CDR3 here is CGVSTNPSLAGATHGQYF. CDR3 coding DNA: TGCGGCGTGTCAACAAACCCTTCCCTAGCGGGGGCTACCCACGGGCAGTACTTC.

The chain recombines TRBV12-3 or TRBV12-4 with TRBJ2-7; D is ambiguous. Trimming removed 5 bases from V and 3 bases from J, with 5 bases in between. This CDR3 is 11 amino acids long. CDR3 loop: CASSLNYEQYF. The DNA of the CDR3 is TGTGCCAGCAGTCTAAACTACGAGCAGTACTTC.

The chain links TRBV4-3 to TRBJ2-2, with D possibly TRBD1 on 5 matching bases. The V end was cut by 1 base, the J end by 0 bases, with 9 bases between. This CDR3 has 16 amino acids. Germline V gives CDR1 LGHNA, CDR2 YSLEER. CDR3 nucleotide sequence: TGCGCCAGCAGCCAAGCTGTCAGGGCGAACACCGGGGAGCTGTTTTTT. Protein product: CASSQAVRANTGELFF.

This clone appeared a single time. The V gene is TRBV6-5, the J gene TRBJ2-6; D gene ambiguous. V was trimmed by 5 bases and J by 0 bases, leaving 8 bases between them. The germline gives CDR1 MNHEY, CDR2 SVGAGI. CDR3 length equals 15 residues. The CDR3: CASSTYPSGANVLTF. The DNA of the CDR3 is TGTGCCAGCAGTACATACCCCTCTGGGGCCAACGTCCTGACTTTC.

The chain uses TRBV16 and TRBJ2-1; 11 bases fit TRBD1. Germline values: CDR1 KGHSY, CDR2 FQNENV. V lost 4 bases and J lost 6; bases outside the gene matches: 8. The CDR3 spans 16 residues. CDR3 sequence: CASSRSGTGGFNEQFF. CDR3 coding DNA: TGTGCCAGCAGCCGTTCCGGGACAGGGGGTTTCAATGAGCAGTTCTTC.

The chain employs TRBV5-1 and TRBJ1-4; 8 nucleotides align to TRBD1. The CDR3 spans 16 residues. Germline V lookup: CDR1 SGHRS, CDR2 YFSETQ. J was trimmed by 7 bases and V by 0 bases; bases with no gene match: 8. CDR3 sequence reads: CASSLGTGPVSEKLFF. CDR3 DNA: TGCGCCAGCAGCTTGGGGACAGGGCCCGTCTCTGAAAAACTGTTTTTT.

The chain combines TRBV6-1 with TRBJ1-1, with unresolved D. The germline gives CDR1 MNHNS, CDR2 SASEGT. The CDR3 totals 13 residues. Trimming stripped 2 bases from V and 0 bases from J, with 4 bases between. DNA of the CDR3: TGTGCCAGCAGTGAATCAATGAACACTGAAGCTTTCTTT. Protein: CASSESMNTEAFF.

In DNA form, the CDR3 reads TGTGCCACCAGCAGAGAAATGACAGGCTACGAGCAGTACTTC. Translated, it gives CATSREMTGYEQYF. The chain uses TRBV15 and TRBJ2-7, with D tentatively TRBD1 (6 bases). The CDR3 has 14 residues. Trimming removed 0 bases from V and 3 bases from J, with 9 bases in between. Germline lookup yields CDR1 LNHNV and CDR2 YYDKDF (reference sequence).

The chain joins TRBV5-4 to TRBJ1-4, with D possibly being TRBD1 (6 bases). The CDR3 runs to 14 residues. With 6 bases removed from V and 8 bases from J, the gap between germline ends came to 17 bases. Germline-derived CDR1 and CDR2 are SGHNT and YYREEE (reference sequence). This CDR3 reads CASTISQGSEKLFF. The CDR3 DNA reads TGTGCCAGCACCATTAGTCAGGGGAGCGAAAAACTGTTTTTT. The full variable domain, rest sourced from reference TRBV5-4 and TRBJ1-4, is ETGVTQSPTHLIKTRGQQVTLRCSSQSGHNTVSWYQQALGQGPQFIFQYYREEENGRGNFPPRFSGLQFPNYSSELNVNALELDDSALYLCASTISQGSEKLFFGSGTQLSVL.

The chain has TRBV6-5 and TRBJ1-6, with D tentatively TRBD1 (6 bases). V gave up 7 bases and J gave up 7 bases, with 11 bases separating them. The CDR3 spans 13 residues. Germline V gives CDR1 MNHEY, CDR2 SVGAGI. Here the CDR3 DNA reads TGTGCCAGCAACCCTCAGGGGAATTCACCCCTCCACTTT. Its protein is CASNPQGNSPLHF.

V is TRBV7-3 and J is TRBJ2-3; 7 bases are shared with TRBD2. CDR3 size: 15 residues. The J segment lost 2 bases and the V segment lost 6 bases, leaving 8 bases of the junction unmatched. Germline V CDR1 and CDR2: SGHTA, FQGTGA. The CDR3 sequence: CASSFGAGFTDTQYF. CDR3 nucleotide sequence: TGTGCCAGCAGTTTCGGAGCGGGGTTCACAGATACGCAGTATTTT.